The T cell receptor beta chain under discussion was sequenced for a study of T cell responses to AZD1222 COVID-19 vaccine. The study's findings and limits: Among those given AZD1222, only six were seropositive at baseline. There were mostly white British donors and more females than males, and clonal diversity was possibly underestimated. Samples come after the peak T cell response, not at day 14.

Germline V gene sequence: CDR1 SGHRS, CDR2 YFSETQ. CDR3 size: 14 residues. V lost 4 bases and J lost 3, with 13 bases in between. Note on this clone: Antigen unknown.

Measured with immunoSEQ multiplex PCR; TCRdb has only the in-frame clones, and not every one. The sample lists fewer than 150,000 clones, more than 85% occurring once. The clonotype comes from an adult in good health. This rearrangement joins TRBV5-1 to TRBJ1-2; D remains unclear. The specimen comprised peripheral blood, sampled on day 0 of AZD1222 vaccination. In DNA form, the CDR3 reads TGCGCCAGCAGCACGGACGTAGGAGACTATGGCTACACCTTC. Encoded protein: CASSTDVGDYGYTF.